Listed below are T cell receptor beta chains from one sample, sequenced in a study of brain metastases from non-small cell lung cancer. Clones were sequenced by immunoSEQ multiplex PCR, and TCRdb holds only the in-frame ones, with some missing. The sample records a few thousand clones, around 80% being singletons. Sequenced material: primary lung tumor tissue. These receptors originate from a donor at least 40 years old with non-small cell lung cancer. Each CDR3 is given with its conserved first and last residue. A D gene is named only where the DNA matches it firmly. Where a row states a size, it is once, few, many or the class of an expanded clone; other rows omit it.

clone_size,v_call,j_call,d_call,cdr3_aa,cdr3_nt
.,TRBV13,TRBJ2-3,.,CASSFGLGGDTQYF,TGTGCCAGCAGCTTTGGGCTAGGGGGAGATACGCAGTATTTT
large,TRBV6-5,TRBJ1-2,.,CASSRPGTNYGYTF,TGTGCCAGCAGTCGGCCCGGGACAAATTATGGCTACACCTTC
.,TRBV24-1,TRBJ2-7,.,CATSDASRQYF,TGTGCCACCAGTGATGCTAGCAGGCAGTACTTC
few,TRBV7-8,TRBJ2-2,TRBD2,CASSLVPAGDGELFF,TGTGCCAGCAGCTTAGTTCCAGCGGGGGACGGGGAGCTGTTTTTT
once,TRBV10-3,TRBJ2-3,TRBD1,CAIKQGEDTQYF,TGTGCCATCAAGCAGGGGGAAGATACGCAGTATTTT
.,TRBV19,TRBJ1-5,TRBD1,CASSDRGRQPQHF,TGTGCCAGTAGCGACAGGGGGCGTCAGCCCCAGCATTTT
.,TRBV18,TRBJ2-5,.,CASLPTRGGTETQYF,TGTGCCAGCTTACCAACGAGGGGGGGGACAGAGACCCAGTACTTC
.,TRBV9,TRBJ1-2,.,CASSPEGSRYGYTF,TGTGCCAGCAGCCCTGAAGGGAGCCGCTATGGCTACACCTTC
.,TRBV30,TRBJ1-1,.,CAWSALGLPKTEAFF,TGTGCCTGGAGTGCCCTGGGCCTCCCCAAAACTGAAGCTTTCTTT
.,TRBV19,TRBJ2-3,TRBD2,CASSGRLAGGTDTQYF,TGTGCCAGTAGTGGGCGACTAGCGGGAGGAACAGATACGCAGTATTTT
.,TRBV2,TRBJ2-5,.,CASSASPSGETQYF,TGTGCCAGCAGCGCCTCACCAAGTGGGGAGACCCAGTACTTC
.,TRBV5-4,TRBJ2-7,.,CASSLIGSYEQYF,TGTGCCAGCAGCTTGATTGGGTCCTACGAGCAGTACTTC
.,TRBV4-1,TRBJ1-1,.,CASNQVPAGRNTEAFF,TGCGCCAGCAACCAAGTTCCAGCAGGGAGGAACACTGAAGCTTTCTTT
.,TRBV9,TRBJ1-6,.,CASSVGGEGSPLHF,TGTGCCAGCAGCGTCGGGGGCGAGGGTTCACCCCTCCACTTT
.,TRBV10-2,TRBJ2-3,.,CASSEGPSDTQYF,TGCGCCAGCAGTGAAGGCCCCTCCGATACGCAGTATTTT
.,TRBV28,TRBJ2-5,.,CASSPGRTTQETQYF,TGTGCCAGCAGTCCCGGGCGGACCACACAAGAGACCCAGTACTTC
.,TRBV30,TRBJ2-1,TRBD2,CAWGRLAGYNEQFF,TGTGCCTGGGGGAGACTAGCGGGGTACAATGAGCAGTTCTTC
few,TRBV6-4,TRBJ1-1,.,CASSPGGAPTEAFF,TGTGCCAGCAGTCCCGGAGGGGCCCCCACTGAAGCTTTCTTT
few,TRBV24-1,TRBJ2-1,TRBD1,CATSDFGQGVFGEQFF,TGTGCCACCAGTGATTTTGGACAGGGGGTCTTCGGTGAGCAGTTCTTC
.,TRBV15,TRBJ1-1,.,CATSRVGNTEAFF,TGTGCCACCAGCAGAGTGGGGAACACTGAAGCTTTTTTT
.,TRBV3-1/TRBV3-2,TRBJ2-5,.,CASSQDYHGETQYF,TGTGCCAGCAGCCAAGACTACCACGGGGAAACCCAGTACTTC
.,TRBV7-3,TRBJ2-1,TRBD2,CASSLRAPSGVNNEQFF,TGTGCCAGCAGCTTAAGGGCGCCTAGCGGGGTAAACAATGAGCAGTTCTTC
.,TRBV5-8,TRBJ2-5,TRBD2,CASRRPSGRETQYF,TGTGCCAGCAGGCGACCCAGCGGGAGGGAGACCCAGTACTTC
few,TRBV5-1,TRBJ1-1,.,CASSLHGVPTEAFF,TGCGCCAGCAGCTTGCATGGAGTACCGACTGAAGCTTTCTTT
.,TRBV2,TRBJ2-3,.,CASMMGVDTDTQYF,TGTGCCAGCATGATGGGAGTGGACACAGATACGCAGTATTTT
once,TRBV6-1,TRBJ2-3,TRBD2,CASSESAGGSIDTQYF,TGTGCCAGCAGTGAATCGGCGGGAGGGTCCATAGATACGCAGTATTTT
once,TRBV9,TRBJ1-1,.,CASSVSGNTEAFF,TGTGCCAGCAGCGTATCAGGTAACACTGAAGCTTTCTTT
.,TRBV28,TRBJ1-1,TRBD1,CASSPTGGAEAFF,TGTGCCAGCAGCCCTACAGGGGGGGCTGAAGCTTTCTTT
.,TRBV10-1,TRBJ1-1,.,CASPTLRGSQVEAFF,TGCGCCAGCCCCACATTAAGGGGCTCGCAAGTCGAAGCTTTCTTT
.,TRBV29-1,TRBJ1-2,.,CSVDELTYGYTF,TGCAGCGTTGATGAGTTAACCTATGGCTACACCTTC
.,TRBV13,TRBJ2-7,.,CASSVGGQGSYEQYF,TGTGCCAGCAGCGTAGGCGGGCAGGGATCCTACGAGCAGTACTTC
.,TRBV5-1,TRBJ2-5,TRBD1,CASTSGTGDETQYF,TGCGCCAGCACCTCCGGGACAGGGGATGAGACCCAGTACTTC
.,TRBV4-1,TRBJ2-7,.,CASSQDRATLYEQYF,TGCGCCAGCAGCCAAGACAGAGCTACTCTCTACGAGCAGTACTTC
.,TRBV5-4,TRBJ2-5,.,CASSSRDAVETQYF,TGTGCCAGCAGCTCGAGGGATGCGGTTGAGACCCAGTACTTC
once,TRBV7-9,TRBJ2-3,.,CASSTGGGRGGTDTQYF,TGTGCCAGCAGCACTGGAGGGGGCAGAGGGGGCACAGATACGCAGTATTTT
.,TRBV10-3,TRBJ2-5,TRBD2,CAIHGGVAKTQYF,TGTGCCATCCACGGGGGGGTTGCGAAGACCCAGTACTTC
.,TRBV6-5,TRBJ2-7,TRBD1,CASRKPGTAYEQYF,TGTGCCAGCAGGAAGCCCGGGACAGCCTACGAGCAGTACTTC
.,TRBV19,TRBJ2-3,TRBD1,CASSSYRGQGGDTQYF,TGTGCCAGTAGTAGTTATAGGGGGCAAGGCGGAGATACGCAGTATTTT
.,TRBV30,TRBJ2-7,TRBD2,CAWSGGPGTTPLEQYF,TGTGCCTGGAGTGGAGGACCCGGGACTACCCCCCTCGAGCAGTACTTC
.,TRBV7-7,TRBJ2-5,.,CASSLAIQETQYF,TGTGCTAGCAGCTTAGCGATCCAAGAGACCCAATACTTC
.,TRBV6-5,TRBJ1-2,.,CASYGVGDYGYTF,TGTGCCAGCTATGGGGTGGGCGACTATGGCTACACCTTC
.,TRBV10-1,TRBJ2-7,.,CASSASGAYEQYF,TGCGCCAGCAGTGCGTCAGGGGCCTACGAGCAGTACTTC
.,TRBV12-3/TRBV12-4,TRBJ2-5,.,CASSLGGWTQYF,TGTGCCAGCAGTTTGGGGGGCTGGACCCAGTACTTC
.,TRBV30,TRBJ1-1,.,CAWSGVSDAEAFF,TGTGCCTGGAGCGGAGTTTCTGACGCTGAAGCTTTCTTT
.,TRBV6-5,TRBJ2-3,.,CASSYSMWGPTDTQYF,TGTGCCAGCAGTTACTCGATGTGGGGACCCACAGATACGCAATATTTT
.,TRBV18,TRBJ2-5,TRBD2,CANSPPRLAGTETQYF,TGTGCCAACTCACCACCTCGGCTAGCGGGAACAGAGACCCAGTACTTC
.,TRBV7-2,TRBJ2-3,TRBD2,CASSIYSGSDTQYF,TGTGCCAGCAGCATCTATAGCGGGAGCGATACGCAGTATTTT
.,TRBV10-3,TRBJ2-3,TRBD2,CAISAGAGEADTQYF,TGTGCCATCAGTGCTGGAGCGGGAGAAGCAGATACGCAGTATTTT
few,TRBV2,TRBJ1-1,.,CASTQTNTEAFF,TGTGCCAGCACACAGACGAACACTGAAGCTTTCTTT
.,TRBV5-1,TRBJ2-1,.,CASSSGLGDNEQFF,TGCGCCAGCAGCTCGGGACTCGGCGACAATGAGCAGTTCTTC